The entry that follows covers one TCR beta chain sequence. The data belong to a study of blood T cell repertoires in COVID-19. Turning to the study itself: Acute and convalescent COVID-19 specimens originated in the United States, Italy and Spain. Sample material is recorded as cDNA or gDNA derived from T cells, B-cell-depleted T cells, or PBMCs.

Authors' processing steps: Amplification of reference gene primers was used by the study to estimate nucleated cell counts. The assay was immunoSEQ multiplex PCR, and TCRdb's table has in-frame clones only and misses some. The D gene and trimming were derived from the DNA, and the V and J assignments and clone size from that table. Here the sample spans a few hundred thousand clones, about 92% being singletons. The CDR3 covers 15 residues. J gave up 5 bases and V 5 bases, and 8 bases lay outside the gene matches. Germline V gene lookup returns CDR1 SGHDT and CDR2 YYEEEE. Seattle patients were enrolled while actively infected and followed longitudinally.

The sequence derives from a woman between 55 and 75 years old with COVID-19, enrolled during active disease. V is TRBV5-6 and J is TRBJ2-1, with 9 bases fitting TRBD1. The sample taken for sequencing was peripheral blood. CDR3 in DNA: TGTGCCAGCAGGTTACAGGGGGCGCGCGACAATGAGCAGTTCTTC. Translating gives CASRLQGARDNEQFF.